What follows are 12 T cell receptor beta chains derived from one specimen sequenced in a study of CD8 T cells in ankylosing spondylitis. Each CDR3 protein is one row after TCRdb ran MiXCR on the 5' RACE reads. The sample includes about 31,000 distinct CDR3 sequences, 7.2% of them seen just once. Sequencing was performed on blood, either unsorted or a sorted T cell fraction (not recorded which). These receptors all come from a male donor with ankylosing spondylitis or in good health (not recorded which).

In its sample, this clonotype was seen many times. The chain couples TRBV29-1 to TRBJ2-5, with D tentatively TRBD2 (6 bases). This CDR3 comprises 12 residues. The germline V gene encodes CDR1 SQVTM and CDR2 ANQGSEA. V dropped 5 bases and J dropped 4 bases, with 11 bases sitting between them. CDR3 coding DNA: TGCAGCGTTCCACGAGCGGGAGAGACCCAGTACTTC. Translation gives CSVPRAGETQYF.

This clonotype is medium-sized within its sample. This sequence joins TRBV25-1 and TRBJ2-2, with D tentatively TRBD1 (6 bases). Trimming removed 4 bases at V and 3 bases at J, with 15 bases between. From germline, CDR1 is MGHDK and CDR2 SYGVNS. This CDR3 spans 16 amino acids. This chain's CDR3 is CASSVQGPGHTGELFF. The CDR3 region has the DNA TGTGCCAGCAGTGTACAGGGTCCGGGTCACACCGGGGAGCTGTTTTTT.

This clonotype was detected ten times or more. CDR3 sequence reads: CASALGSRPQHF. CDR3 sequence (DNA): TGTGCCAGCGCTCTGGGGTCTAGGCCCCAGCATTTT. The rearrangement links TRBV28 to TRBJ1-5; D not resolved. Between the trimmed V and J ends, which lost 8 bases and 9 bases, there was a span of 14 bases. Germline CDR1 is MDHEN and CDR2 is SYDVKM. The CDR3 totals 12 residues.

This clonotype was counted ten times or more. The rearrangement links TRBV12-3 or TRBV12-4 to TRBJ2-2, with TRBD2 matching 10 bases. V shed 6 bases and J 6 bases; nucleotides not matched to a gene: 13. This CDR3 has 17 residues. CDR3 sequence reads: CASRPPNSGRRAGELFF. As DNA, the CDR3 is TGTGCCAGCAGACCCCCTAATAGCGGGAGGAGGGCCGGGGAGCTGTTTTTT.

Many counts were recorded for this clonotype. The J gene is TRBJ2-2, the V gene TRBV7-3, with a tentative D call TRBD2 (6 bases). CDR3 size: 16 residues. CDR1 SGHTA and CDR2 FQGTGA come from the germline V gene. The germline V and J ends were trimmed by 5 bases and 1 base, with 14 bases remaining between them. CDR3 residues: CASSPGSGGNTGELFF. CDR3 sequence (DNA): TGTGCCAGCAGCCCCGGGAGCGGAGGGAACACCGGGGAGCTGTTTTTT.

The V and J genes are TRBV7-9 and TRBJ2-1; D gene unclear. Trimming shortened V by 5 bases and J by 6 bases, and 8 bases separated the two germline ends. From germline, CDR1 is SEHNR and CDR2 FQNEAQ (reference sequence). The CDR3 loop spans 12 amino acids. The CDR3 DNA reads TGTGCCAGCAGCCCGTCACGCAATGAGCAGTTCTTC. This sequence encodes CASSPSRNEQFF.

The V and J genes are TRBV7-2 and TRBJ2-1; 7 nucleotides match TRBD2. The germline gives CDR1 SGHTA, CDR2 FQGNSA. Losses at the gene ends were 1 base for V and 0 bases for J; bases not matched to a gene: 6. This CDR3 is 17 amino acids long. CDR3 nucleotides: TGTGCCAGCAGCTTAGGGGGCGGGACTACCTCCTACAATGAGCAGTTCTTC. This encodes CASSLGGGTTSYNEQFF.

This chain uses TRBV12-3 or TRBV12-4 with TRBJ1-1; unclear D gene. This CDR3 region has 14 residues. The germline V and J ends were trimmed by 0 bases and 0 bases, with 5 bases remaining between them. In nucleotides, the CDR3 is TGTGCCAGCAGTTTAGCGGTTTTGAACACTGAAGCTTTCTTT. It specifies CASSLAVLNTEAFF.

Written as DNA, the CDR3 is TGTGCCAGCAGCTTGAGGACAGGGAGAAGCAATGAGCAGTTCTTC. It encodes CASSLRTGRSNEQFF. The chain recombines TRBV5-5 with TRBJ2-1, with 8 bases aligning to TRBD1. The CDR3 is made up of 15 amino acids. The V gene's germline CDR1 is SGHKS and CDR2 YYEKEE (reference sequence). Losses at the gene ends were 1 base for V and 6 bases for J; bases not matched to a gene: 6.

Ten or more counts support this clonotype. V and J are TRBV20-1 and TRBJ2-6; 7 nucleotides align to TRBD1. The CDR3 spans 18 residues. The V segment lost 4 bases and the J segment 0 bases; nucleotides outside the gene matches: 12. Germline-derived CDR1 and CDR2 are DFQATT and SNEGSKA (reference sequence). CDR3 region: CSAKTRDRVSSGANVLTF. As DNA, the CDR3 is TGCAGTGCTAAGACCCGGGACAGAGTTAGCTCTGGGGCCAACGTCCTGACTTTC.

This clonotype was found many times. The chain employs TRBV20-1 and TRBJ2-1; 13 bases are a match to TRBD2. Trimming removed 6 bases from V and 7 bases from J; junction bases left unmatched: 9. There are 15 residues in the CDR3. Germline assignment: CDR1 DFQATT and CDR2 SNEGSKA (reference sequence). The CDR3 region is CSAQSLAGGRNEQFF. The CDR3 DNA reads TGCAGTGCCCAATCACTAGCGGGAGGGAGGAATGAGCAGTTCTTC.

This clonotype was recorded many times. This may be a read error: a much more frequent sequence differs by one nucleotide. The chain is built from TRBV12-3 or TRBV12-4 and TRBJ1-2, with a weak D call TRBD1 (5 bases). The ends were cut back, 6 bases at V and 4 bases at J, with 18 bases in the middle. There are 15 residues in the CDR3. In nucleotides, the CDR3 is TGTGCCAGCAGCCCAAGGGGCAGACAAGCCTATGGCTACACCTTC. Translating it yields CASSPRGRQAYGYTF.